These 15 T cell receptor beta chains were all obtained from the same sample, sequenced in a study of metastatic and nonmetastatic thyroid tumors. Prior to thyroid surgery, none of the patients had received any treatment. From the PCR reads, TCRdb re-called clones with MiXCR. The table records about 43,000 clones, approximately 3% of them present only once. The sample comprised blood. These TCRs come from a female donor with papillary thyroid cancer or a benign thyroid nodule (not recorded which). Some clones in this sample may be carry-over from other donors' samples.

Many counts were recorded for this clone. The chain employs TRBV20-1 and TRBJ1-5; TRBD1 is a possible D gene (5 bases). There are 14 residues in the CDR3. V gave up 1 base and J gave up 5 bases, with 12 bases separating them. Germline loops: CDR1 DFQATT, CDR2 SNEGSKA (reference sequence). CDR3 nucleotide sequence: TGCAGTGCTAGAGTCGGGGCAGAAGATCAGCCCCAGCATTTT. This gives the protein CSARVGAEDQPQHF.

This clone has ten or more counts. The chain combines TRBV24-1 with TRBJ1-2, with 7 bases lining up with TRBD1. The V segment lost 7 bases and the J segment 2 bases; nucleotides outside the gene matches: 0. This CDR3 region has 12 residues. The germline V gene encodes CDR1 KGHDR and CDR2 SFDVKD. In nucleotides, the CDR3 is TGTGCCACCAGGGACAGGAACTATGGCTACACCTTC. This sequence encodes CATRDRNYGYTF.

This clone occurred many times. This chain links TRBV20-1 with TRBJ2-1; 7 positions agree with TRBD2. Trimming cost V 2 bases and J 7 bases; bases outside gene matches: 17. Germline CDR1 and CDR2: DFQATT and SNEGSKA (reference sequence). The CDR3 consists of 17 residues. CDR3 in amino acids: CSARSWGSGTMWNEQFF. CDR3 DNA: TGCAGTGCTAGATCCTGGGGAAGCGGGACCATGTGGAATGAGCAGTTCTTC.

This clone was observed at least ten times. The genes are TRBV11-3 and TRBJ2-1, with D maybe TRBD2 (7 bases). The CDR3 covers 19 residues. Trimming removed 5 bases from V and 4 bases from J, with 27 bases in between. The germline V gene encodes CDR1 SGHNT and CDR2 YENEEA. The CDR3 nucleotides are TGTGCCAGCAGCCTCGGGGGGCGGACACCCCGGAAGGGTTACAATGAGCAGTTCTTC. It codes for CASSLGGRTPRKGYNEQFF.

This clone was found many times. The rearrangement links TRBV4-1 to TRBJ2-2; D is possibly TRBD2 (6 bases). Germline V CDR1 and CDR2: MGHRA, YSYEKL. The germline V and J ends were trimmed by 0 bases and 7 bases, with 21 bases remaining between them. The CDR3 has 18 amino acids. CDR3 in DNA: TGCGCCAGCAGCCAAGAAGGCGGATGGGGGGAATGGAACGGGGAGCTGTTTTTT. It yields the protein CASSQEGGWGEWNGELFF.

This clone was detected many times. The chain carries TRBV19 and TRBJ1-2, with D unresolved. Looked up from germline, CDR1 is LNHDA and CDR2 is SQIVND (reference sequence). This CDR3 has 14 amino acids. The V gene lost 11 bases and the J gene lost 2 bases, with 18 bases spanning the gap. The CDR3 DNA is TGTGCCTCAACATGGCAGGCGGGCAACTATGGCTACACCTTC. Residues: CASTWQAGNYGYTF.

This clone was seen many times. The junction and the germline gene differ at one end; a read error may be behind it. This chain connects TRBV6-1 to TRBJ2-3; 10 bases fit TRBD2. The CDR3 sequence is 15 residues long. Germline assignment: CDR1 MNHNS and CDR2 SASEGT. CDR3 region: CASSQAGGKVNTQYF. In nucleotides, the CDR3 is TGTGCCAGCAGTCAAGCGGGAGGGAAGGTGAATACGCAGTATTTT.

This clone has at least ten counts. The rearrangement links TRBV2 to TRBJ1-6; TRBD1 matches at 10 bases. This CDR3 comprises 16 residues. The J segment lost 9 bases and the V segment lost 8 bases, leaving 13 bases of the junction unmatched. Germline CDR1 and CDR2: SNHLY and FYNNEI. The CDR3 sequence: CASVGFLGQGTSPLHF. As DNA, the CDR3 is TGTGCCAGCGTGGGATTCTTGGGACAGGGGACTTCACCCCTCCACTTT.

This clone was seen at least ten times. The rearrangement uses TRBV10-3 and TRBJ2-6; 12 positions match TRBD1. The CDR3 covers 16 residues. J gave up 4 bases and V 6 bases, and 4 bases lay outside the gene matches. Germline CDR1 and CDR2: ENHRY and SYGVKD. In nucleotides, the CDR3 is TGTGCCATCAGAATGGGACAGGGGGCCGGGGCCAACGTCCTGACTTTC. It codes for CAIRMGQGAGANVLTF.

The chain joins TRBV19 to TRBJ1-5, with D tentatively TRBD1 (5 bases). This CDR3 is 15 amino acids long. Germline values: CDR1 LNHDA, CDR2 SQIVND (reference sequence). Trimming shortened V by 3 bases and J by 6 bases, and 15 bases separated the two germline ends. The CDR3 nucleotides read TGTGCCAGTAGTATTTTAAGACAGTCGTTTCAGCCCCAGCATTTT. Translated, it gives CASSILRQSFQPQHF.

This clone is labeled as medium-sized (0.01 to 0.1%). The chain has TRBV24-1 and TRBJ2-3; D unresolved. This CDR3 has 14 residues. The germline V and J ends were trimmed by 1 base and 8 bases, with 12 bases remaining between them. From germline, CDR1 is KGHDR and CDR2 SFDVKD. Here the CDR3 reads CATSDFPNGVTQYF. The CDR3 DNA sequence: TGTGCCACCAGTGATTTCCCCAATGGTGTTACGCAGTATTTT.

This clone was counted between two and nine times. The gene calls are TRBV20-1 and TRBJ2-3; 10 bases fit TRBD2. The V gene end was trimmed by 6 bases and the J gene end by 5 bases; junction bases not matched to a gene: 8. The CDR3 contains 14 residues. The V gene's germline CDR1 is DFQATT and CDR2 SNEGSKA (reference sequence). This CDR3 is CSALAGADLDTQYF. The DNA for the CDR3 is TGCAGTGCCCTAGCGGGAGCGGATCTAGATACGCAGTATTTT.

This clone was recorded a few times. This chain connects TRBV11-2 to TRBJ1-5; D is uncertain. The CDR3 consists of 14 residues. V dropped 1 base and J dropped 4 bases, with 8 bases sitting between them. Germline V gene lookup returns CDR1 SGHAT and CDR2 FQNNGV. This chain's CDR3 is CASSLGYSNQPQHF. The CDR3 nucleotides read TGTGCCAGCAGCTTAGGGTACAGTAATCAGCCCCAGCATTTT.

This clone was found many times. CDR3 nucleotides: TGTGCCAGCAGTTACGCTTCCGGGCCCTCGGGTGGCTACACCTTC. Residues: CASSYASGPSGGYTF. This chain links TRBV6-1 with TRBJ1-2, with no clear D. The germline V gene encodes CDR1 MNHNS and CDR2 SASEGT. V was shortened by 5 bases and J by 7 bases, with 20 bases between the two germline ends. The CDR3 has 15 residues.

The CDR3 region has the DNA TGTGCCAGCAGTCCCGGACTAGCGGGTAGGACAGATACGCAGTATTTT. This codes for CASSPGLAGRTDTQYF. The chain joins TRBV12-3 or TRBV12-4 to TRBJ2-3; 11 bases are shared with TRBD2. Trimming at V came to 5 bases and at J to 3 bases, leaving 7 bases not matched to a gene. The CDR3 sequence is 16 residues long.